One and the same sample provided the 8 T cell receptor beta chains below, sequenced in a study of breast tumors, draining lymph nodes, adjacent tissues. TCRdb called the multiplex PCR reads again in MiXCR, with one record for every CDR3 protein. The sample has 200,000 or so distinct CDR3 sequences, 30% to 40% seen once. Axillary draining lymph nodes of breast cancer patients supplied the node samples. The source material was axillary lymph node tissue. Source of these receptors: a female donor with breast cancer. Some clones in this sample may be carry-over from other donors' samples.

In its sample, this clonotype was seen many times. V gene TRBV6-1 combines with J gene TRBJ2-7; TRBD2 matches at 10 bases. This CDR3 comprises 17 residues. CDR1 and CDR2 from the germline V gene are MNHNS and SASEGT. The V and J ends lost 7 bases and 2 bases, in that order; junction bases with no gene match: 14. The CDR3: CASTQASGRPGAYEQYF. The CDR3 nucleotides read TGTGCCAGCACCCAGGCTAGCGGGAGACCCGGGGCCTACGAGCAGTACTTC.

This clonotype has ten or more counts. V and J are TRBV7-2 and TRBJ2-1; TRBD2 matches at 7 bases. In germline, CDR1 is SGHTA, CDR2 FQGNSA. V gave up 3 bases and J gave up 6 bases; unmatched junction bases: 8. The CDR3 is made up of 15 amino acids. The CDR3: CASSFLGTTFNEQFF. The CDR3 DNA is TGTGCCAGCAGCTTTCTTGGGACTACTTTCAATGAGCAGTTCTTC.

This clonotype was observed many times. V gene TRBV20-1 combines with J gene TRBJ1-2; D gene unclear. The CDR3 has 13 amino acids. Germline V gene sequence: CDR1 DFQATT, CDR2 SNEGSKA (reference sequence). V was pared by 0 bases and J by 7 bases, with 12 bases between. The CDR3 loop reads CSARDSVVSGYTF. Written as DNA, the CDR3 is TGCAGTGCTAGAGATTCCGTGGTATCTGGCTACACCTTC.

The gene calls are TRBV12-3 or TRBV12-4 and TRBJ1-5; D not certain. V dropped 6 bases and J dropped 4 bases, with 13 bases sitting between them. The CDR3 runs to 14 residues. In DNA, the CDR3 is TGTGCCAGCAGCCGCGGGGTGGGGAATCAGCCCCAGCATTTT. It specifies CASSRGVGNQPQHF.

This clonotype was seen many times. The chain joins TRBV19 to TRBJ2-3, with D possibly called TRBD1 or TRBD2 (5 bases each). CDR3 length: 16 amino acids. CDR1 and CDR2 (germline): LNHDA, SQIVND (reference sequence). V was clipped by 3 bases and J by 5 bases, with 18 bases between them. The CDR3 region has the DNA TGTGCCAGTAGTATGGGAGCGGACACCTCCCGAGATACGCAGTATTTT. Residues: CASSMGADTSRDTQYF. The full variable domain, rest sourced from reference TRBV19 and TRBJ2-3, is DGGITQSPKYLFRKEGQNVTLSCEQNLNHDAMYWYRQDPGQGLRLIYYSQIVNDFQKGDIAEGYSVSREKKESFPLTVTSAQKNPTAFYLCASSMGADTSRDTQYFGPGTRLTVL.

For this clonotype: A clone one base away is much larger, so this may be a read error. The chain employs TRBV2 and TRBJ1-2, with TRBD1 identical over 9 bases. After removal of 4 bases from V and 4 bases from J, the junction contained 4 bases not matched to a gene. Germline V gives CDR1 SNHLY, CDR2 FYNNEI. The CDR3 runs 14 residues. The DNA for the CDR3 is TGTGCCAGCAGTGCGGACAGGGGCAGCTATGGCTACACCTTC. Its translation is CASSADRGSYGYTF. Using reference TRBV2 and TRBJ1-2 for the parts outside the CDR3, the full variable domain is EPEVTQTPSHQVTQMGQEVILRCVPISNHLYFYWYRQILGQKVEFLVSFYNNEISEKSEIFDDQFSVERPDGSNFTLKIRSTKLEDSAMYFCASSADRGSYGYTFGSGTRLTVV.

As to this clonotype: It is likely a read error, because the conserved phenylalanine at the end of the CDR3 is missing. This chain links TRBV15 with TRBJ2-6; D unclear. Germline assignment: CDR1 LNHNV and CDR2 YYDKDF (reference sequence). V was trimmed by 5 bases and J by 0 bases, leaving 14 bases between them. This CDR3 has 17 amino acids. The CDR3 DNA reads TGTGCCACCAGCGGGTTTGGAGAGTACTCTGGGGCCAACGTCCTGACTTCC. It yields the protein CATSGFGEYSGANVLTS.

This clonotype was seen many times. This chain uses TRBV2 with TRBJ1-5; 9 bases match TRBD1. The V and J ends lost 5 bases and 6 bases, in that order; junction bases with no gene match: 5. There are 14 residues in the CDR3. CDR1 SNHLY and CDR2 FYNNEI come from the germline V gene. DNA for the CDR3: TGTGCCAGCAGTAGGGACAGGGACGGTCAGCCCCAGCATTTT. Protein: CASSRDRDGQPQHF. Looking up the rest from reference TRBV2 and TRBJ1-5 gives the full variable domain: EPEVTQTPSHQVTQMGQEVILRCVPISNHLYFYWYRQILGQKVEFLVSFYNNEISEKSEIFDDQFSVERPDGSNFTLKIRSTKLEDSAMYFCASSRDRDGQPQHFGDGTRLSIL.